The next 26 T cell receptor beta chains were all read from a single sample in a study of blood T cell repertoires in COVID-19 (dated by TCRdb to 2019 to 2021). Receptor libraries were prepared by the immunoSEQ multiplex PCR assay. Here the immuneACCESS table is served through TCRdb, limited to in-frame sequences with V and J called. Missing clones are a known gap in these copies; in checked studies unresolved V genes cover under half, and the rest lacks a known reason. In all, the sample holds 100,000 to 150,000 clones, and approximately 88% of those were seen once. The ten largest clonotypes hold approximately 18% of the sample. Sequencing was carried out using peripheral blood. These receptor sequences come from a woman at least 80 years old with acute or convalescent COVID-19.

The gene calls are TRBV19 and TRBJ2-1; no clear D gene. CDR1 is LNHDA and CDR2 is SQIVND in the germline V gene (reference sequence). This CDR3 is 15 amino acids long. Trimming left V 5 bases short and J 6 bases short, with 17 bases between. CDR3 DNA sequence: TGTGCCAGTAGTCCCCTAGAAGTCGGTGGCAATGAGCAGTTCTTC. Its translation: CASSPLEVGGNEQFF.

The V and J genes are TRBV2 and TRBJ2-2; D uncertain. The V end lost 4 bases, the J end lost 0 bases, and 6 bases lay between the germline ends. From germline, CDR1 is SNHLY and CDR2 FYNNEI. The CDR3 covers 14 residues. The CDR3 coding sequence is TGTGCCAGCAGTGTGGCAGCGAACACCGGGGAGCTGTTTTTT. Amino acids: CASSVAANTGELFF.

The chain carries TRBV6-5 and TRBJ1-1; no clear D gene. The germline gives CDR1 MNHEY, CDR2 SVGAGI. CDR3 length: 14 residues. The V gene lost 2 bases and the J gene lost 0 bases, with 7 bases spanning the gap. Written as DNA, the CDR3 is TGTGCCAGCAGTTACGGCCCGATGAACACTGAAGCTTTCTTT. Encoded protein: CASSYGPMNTEAFF.

The chain carries TRBV4-1 and TRBJ1-5; 11 nucleotides agree with TRBD1. The CDR3 covers 16 residues. The ends lost 4 bases at V and 4 bases at J; junction bases unmatched: 6. From germline, CDR1 is MGHRA and CDR2 YSYEKL. CDR3 bases: TGCGCCAGCAGCCTAGCAGGACAGGGGGCGAATCAGCCCCAGCATTTT. Residues: CASSLAGQGANQPQHF.

V is TRBV6-5 and J is TRBJ2-3, with 10 positions matching TRBD2. The germline V gene has CDR1 MNHEY and CDR2 SVGAGI. CDR3 length: 15 amino acids. V dropped 7 bases and J dropped 5; count of bases not matched to a gene: 9. CDR3 region: CASKRSGGAVDTQYF. The CDR3 DNA sequence: TGTGCCAGCAAGCGCAGCGGGGGGGCCGTAGATACGCAGTATTTT.

This clone appeared a few times. The rearrangement uses TRBV5-8 and TRBJ1-1, with D maybe TRBD1 (6 bases). This CDR3 is built from 15 residues. Looked up from germline, CDR1 is SGHTS and CDR2 is YDEGEE. V lost 0 bases and J lost 3, with 12 bases in between. The DNA of the CDR3 is TGTGCCAGCAGCTTGGTACAGGGAAGGCACACTGAAGCTTTCTTT. As protein: CASSLVQGRHTEAFF.

The J gene is TRBJ1-1, the V gene TRBV12-5; 7 bases match TRBD1. J gave up 1 base and V 6 bases, and 2 bases lay outside the gene matches. The CDR3 contains 13 residues. CDR1 LGHNT and CDR2 FRNRAP come from the germline V gene. CDR3 in DNA: TGTGCTAGTGGGACAGGGCCGAACACTGAAGCTTTCTTT. Its protein is CASGTGPNTEAFF.

This clone has more than one count but fewer than ten. The V and J genes are TRBV11-3 and TRBJ1-4, with 9 bases matching TRBD1. The junction had 11 bases not matched to a gene; V was cut back by 4 bases and J by 8 bases. The germline CDR1 and CDR2 sequences are SGHNT and YENEEA. The CDR3 is 16 residues long. The CDR3 loop reads CASSSSRDREWEKLFF. CDR3 bases: TGTGCCAGCAGCTCTTCCCGGGACAGGGAGTGGGAAAAACTGTTTTTT.

The chain links TRBV25-1 to TRBJ1-6; 7 bases match TRBD1. Germline lookup yields CDR1 MGHDK and CDR2 SYGVNS. V shed 6 bases and J 7 bases; nucleotides not matched to a gene: 9. This CDR3 contains 15 residues. CDR3: CASSDRVIPNSPLHF. In DNA, the CDR3 is TGTGCCAGCAGCGACAGGGTAATCCCCAATTCACCCCTCCACTTT.

V and J are TRBV30 and TRBJ1-5, with 7 nucleotides matching TRBD1. With V trimmed by 1 base and J by 2 bases, 2 bases remained unmatched. The germline CDR1 and CDR2 sequences are GTSNPN and SVGIG (reference sequence). The CDR3 covers 14 residues. The CDR3 loop reads CAWSGDSRNQPQHF. The CDR3 DNA is TGTGCCTGGAGTGGGGACAGCCGCAATCAGCCCCAGCATTTT.

The rearrangement links TRBV7-8 to TRBJ2-7; D ambiguous. The germline V gene encodes CDR1 SGHVS and CDR2 FQNEAQ. Trimming shortened V by 0 bases and J by 0 bases, and 15 bases separated the two germline ends. The CDR3 has 17 amino acids. Here the CDR3 reads CASSLAPPGLSSYEQYF. In DNA, the CDR3 is TGTGCCAGCAGCTTAGCCCCACCCGGGTTGAGCTCCTACGAGCAGTACTTC.

This clone was seen once. The germline gene is not matched at one end of the junction; a read error may be the cause. The genes are TRBV3-1 (or the pseudogene TRBV3-2) and TRBJ2-3; D is uncertain. The CDR3 has 17 residues. Germline CDR1 reads LGHDT; CDR2 reads YNNKEL (reference sequence). In nucleotides, the CDR3 is TGTGCCAGCAGCAATGTTGTTCCCATTTGTCATGCAGATGCGCAGTATTTT. This sequence encodes CASSNVVPICHADAQYF.

The chain combines TRBV12-3 or TRBV12-4 with TRBJ2-1; 7 bases are a match to TRBD2. The CDR3 runs to 13 residues. The chain's CDR3 is CAGRAEPYNEQFF. The CDR3 bases are TGTGCGGGGAGGGCCGAGCCCTACAATGAGCAGTTCTTC.

In DNA form, the CDR3 reads TGTGCCAGCAGCTTACATGGGTATACCGGGAGGCCAACATCCTATGGCTACACCTTC. Residues: CASSLHGYTGRPTSYGYTF. The chain couples TRBV7-6 to TRBJ1-2; D is ambiguous. With 2 bases removed from V and 4 bases from J, the gap between germline ends came to 26 bases. CDR1 is SGHVS, CDR2 FNYEAQ, per germline. The CDR3 covers 19 residues. Supplemented by reference TRBV7-6 and TRBJ1-2, the full variable domain reads GAGVSQSPRYKVTKRGQDVALRCDPISGHVSLYWYRQALGQGPEFLTYFNYEAQQDKSGLPNDRFSAERPEGSISTLTIQRTEQRDSAMYRCASSLHGYTGRPTSYGYTFGSGTRLTVV.

The chain combines TRBV27 with TRBJ1-5, with 7 bases aligning to TRBD1. The germline V gene encodes CDR1 MNHEY and CDR2 SMNVEV (reference sequence). Germline trimming cut 5 bases from V and 10 bases from J; bases unmatched to any gene: 17. CDR3 length: 16 amino acids. Here the CDR3 reads CASSPATGTAFIPQHF. The CDR3 DNA reads TGTGCCAGCAGTCCGGCCACCGGGACAGCTTTCATCCCCCAGCATTTT.

This clone was observed once. This rearrangement joins TRBV3-1 (or the pseudogene TRBV3-2) to TRBJ1-2; D unresolved. The CDR3 is made up of 12 amino acids. CDR1 is LGHDT, CDR2 YNNKEL, per germline (reference sequence). V dropped 3 bases and J dropped 6 bases, with 8 bases sitting between them. The DNA of the CDR3 is TGTGCCAGCAGCCACCCCGGGAATGGCTACACCTTC. It specifies CASSHPGNGYTF.

The chain has TRBV10-1 and TRBJ2-1; 9 nucleotides agree with TRBD2. CDR3 length: 16 amino acids. V lost 4 bases to trimming and J lost 7 bases; unmatched junction nucleotides: 11. Germline lookup yields CDR1 WNHNN and CDR2 SYGVQD (reference sequence). The CDR3 region has the DNA TGCGCCAGCAGTGGAGGTCCCGCGGGGGGGCAGAATGAGCAGTTCTTC. It yields the protein CASSGGPAGGQNEQFF.

This chain connects TRBV16 to TRBJ1-2; D remains unclear. There are 13 residues in the CDR3. CDR1 and CDR2 from the germline V gene are KGHSY and FQNENV. Trimming left V 4 bases short and J 7 bases short, with 13 bases between. In nucleotides, the CDR3 is TGTGCCAGCAGCCCCGGCTCATCGGGTGGCTACACCTTC. Protein: CASSPGSSGGYTF. Filled out from reference TRBV16 and TRBJ1-2, the complete variable domain reads GEEVAQTPKHLVRGEGQKAKLYCAPIKGHSYVFWYQQVLKNEFKFLISFQNENVFDETGMPKERFSAKCLPNSPCSLEIQATKLEDSAVYFCASSPGSSGGYTFGSGTRLTVV.

The chain couples TRBV19 to TRBJ1-4; the D is unclear. The CDR3 covers 13 residues. Trimming stripped 2 bases from V and 10 bases from J, with 11 bases between. Germline values: CDR1 LNHDA, CDR2 SQIVND (reference sequence). This chain's CDR3 is CASSIRGSGKLFF. The CDR3 region has the DNA TGTGCCAGTAGTATACGGGGAAGTGGAAAACTGTTTTTT.

V and J are TRBV3-1 (or the pseudogene TRBV3-2) and TRBJ2-5; D not resolved. The V gene's germline CDR1 is LGHDT and CDR2 YNNKEL (reference sequence). The germline V and J ends were trimmed by 3 bases and 5 bases, with 16 bases remaining between them. CDR3 size: 15 residues. The CDR3 sequence: CASSQQRAAKETQYF. The CDR3 DNA reads as TGTGCCAGCAGCCAGCAGAGAGCAGCGAAGGAGACCCAGTACTTC.

The chain combines TRBV7-9 with TRBJ1-1; TRBD1 matches 7 bases. The CDR3 consists of 15 residues. Germline V gives CDR1 SEHNR, CDR2 FQNEAQ (reference sequence). V was clipped by 4 bases and J by 4 bases; unmatched bases: 9. The DNA of the CDR3 is TGTGCCAGCAGCTCGACAGGGCGGCGGGGCACTGAAGCTTTCTTT. It is translated as CASSSTGRRGTEAFF.

The chain employs TRBV6-6 and TRBJ1-3; 7 positions agree with TRBD1. The CDR3 covers 15 residues. V dropped 2 bases and J dropped 4; count of bases not matched to a gene: 5. CDR1 is MNHNY and CDR2 is SVGAGI in the germline V gene (reference sequence). In DNA, the CDR3 is TGTGCCAGCAGTTACGAGGGGGCGCAGGGAAACACCATATATTTT. Protein product: CASSYEGAQGNTIYF.

The chain couples TRBV7-9 to TRBJ2-5, with TRBD2 matching over 16 bases. The CDR3 extends over 18 amino acids. The germline V gene has CDR1 SEHNR and CDR2 FQNEAQ (reference sequence). Trimming took 4 bases from V and 4 from J; bases not matched to a gene: 9. CDR3 loop: CASSSGTSGRVLGETQYF. CDR3 bases: TGTGCCAGCAGCTCCGGGACTAGCGGGAGGGTCCTAGGAGAGACCCAGTACTTC. Filled out from reference TRBV7-9 and TRBJ2-5, the complete variable domain reads DTGVSQNPRHKITKRGQNVTFRCDPISEHNRLYWYRQTLGQGPEFLTYFQNEAQLEKSRLLSDRFSAERPKGSFSTLEIQRTEQGDSAMYLCASSSGTSGRVLGETQYFGPGTRLLVL.

The chain joins TRBV19 to TRBJ1-5, with unresolved D. Trimming shortened V by 0 bases and J by 2 bases, and 17 bases separated the two germline ends. The CDR3 loop spans 18 amino acids. Per germline, CDR1 LNHDA and CDR2 SQIVND (reference sequence). Here the CDR3 reads CASSIDPTEIDGNQPQHF. The CDR3 DNA reads as TGTGCCAGTAGTATAGACCCGACGGAGATAGACGGCAATCAGCCCCAGCATTTT.

The V gene is TRBV6-1, the J gene TRBJ2-7; TRBD2 aligns across 7 bases. Per the germline V gene, CDR1 is MNHNS and CDR2 is SASEGT. This CDR3 has 15 amino acids. Trimming cost V 3 bases and J 2 bases; bases outside gene matches: 7. The CDR3: CASSDAGDPPYEQYF. CDR3 in DNA: TGTGCCAGCAGTGATGCGGGGGACCCCCCCTACGAGCAGTACTTC.

J is TRBJ1-4 and V is TRBV7-9; TRBD1 might be the D (5 bases). Between the trimmed V and J ends, which lost 1 base and 5 bases, there was a span of 11 bases. The CDR3 is 15 amino acids. In germline, CDR1 is SEHNR, CDR2 FQNEAQ (reference sequence). The CDR3, as DNA: TGTGCCAGCAGCTTAGGGAGGGGATTCAATGAAAAACTGTTTTTT. Amino acids: CASSLGRGFNEKLFF.